These T cell receptor beta chains were read from a single sample in a study of Ad26.COV2.S vaccination and SARS-CoV-2 variants. Sequenced by immunoSEQ multiplex PCR; TCRdb stores in-frame clones only, minus some. Among over 350,000 clones listed, around nine tenths were seen once. Sequencing was performed on peripheral blood, taken in a trial of Ad26.COV2.S vaccine versus placebo. These receptors were taken from a person aged 18 to 65 who received the Ad26.COV2.S COVID-19 vaccine or a placebo. Both conserved end residues are part of each CDR3. Some rows mark clone size as missing; the rest say once, few, many or name a class of expanded clone.

v_gene | abundance | CDR3aa
TRBV29-1 | - | CSVAGVGGELFF
TRBV10-3 | - | CAISGAGYGNEQFF
TRBV5-3 | - | CARSSGTSGVSSYNEQFF
TRBV19 | once | CASSTDRGRFGYTF
TRBV6-1 | - | CASSEDGANTEAFF
TRBV11-2 | once | CASSLEASGGWDEQFF
TRBV18 | - | CASSPPLEETQYF
TRBV9 | - | CASSVAHGIDYGYTF
TRBV7-9 | - | CASTKFSGGTTDTQYF
TRBV5-1 | - | CASSLPTRGSTEAFF
TRBV12-3/TRBV12-4 | - | CASGDSGANVLTF
TRBV7-2 | - | CASSLVSGYLNTEAFF
TRBV25-1 | - | CASSSDVTGDGSTDTQYF
TRBV6-6 | - | CASNHVAETQYF
TRBV29-1 | - | CSVEIGGGYTF
TRBV5-1 | - | CASSPGGLGTIGNQPQHF
TRBV10-3 | - | CAIQGGRRDTEAFF
TRBV9 | - | CASSRLNYGYTF
TRBV5-4 | - | CASSPGGPPTYNEQFF
TRBV18 | - | CASSPLPGQLNYGYTF
TRBV7-9 | once | CASSIIGLASGPYNEQFF
TRBV5-1 | - | CASSLSRGPLNTGELFF
TRBV6-5 | - | CASRGKGGPGELFF
TRBV5-4 | - | CASSNLLRESNYGYTF
TRBV4-1 | once | CASSQVPPSGGFYNEQFF
TRBV4-1 | - | CASSRPSSTVNTEAFF
TRBV2 | - | CASRDSYNYGYTF
TRBV3-1/TRBV3-2 | - | CASSQAGTIYF
TRBV4-1 | - | CASSQVGGTGELFF
TRBV3-1/TRBV3-2 | - | CASSRGGPNTQYF
TRBV27 | - | CASSPSLFPLAYGYTF
TRBV18 | once | CASSDPFRGTEAFF
TRBV3-1/TRBV3-2 | few | CASSTQWEDEKLFF
TRBV7-9 | - | CASSVAYEQYF
TRBV5-4 | - | CASSLMAGGPDTQYF
TRBV5-1 | - | CASSLATNTGELFF
TRBV10-3 | - | CAIGTSVDTGELFF
TRBV19 | - | CASSISDTNYGYTF
TRBV6-4 | - | CASSDVWEQTLLSPLHF
TRBV19 | - | CATKSDTTYEQYF
TRBV11-3 | - | CASSVGTSGTDTQYF
TRBV6-4 | - | CASSDLTSDTQYF
TRBV3-1/TRBV3-2 | - | CASSQRGVFYEQYF
TRBV10-3 | - | CAISEAHRVYYGYTF